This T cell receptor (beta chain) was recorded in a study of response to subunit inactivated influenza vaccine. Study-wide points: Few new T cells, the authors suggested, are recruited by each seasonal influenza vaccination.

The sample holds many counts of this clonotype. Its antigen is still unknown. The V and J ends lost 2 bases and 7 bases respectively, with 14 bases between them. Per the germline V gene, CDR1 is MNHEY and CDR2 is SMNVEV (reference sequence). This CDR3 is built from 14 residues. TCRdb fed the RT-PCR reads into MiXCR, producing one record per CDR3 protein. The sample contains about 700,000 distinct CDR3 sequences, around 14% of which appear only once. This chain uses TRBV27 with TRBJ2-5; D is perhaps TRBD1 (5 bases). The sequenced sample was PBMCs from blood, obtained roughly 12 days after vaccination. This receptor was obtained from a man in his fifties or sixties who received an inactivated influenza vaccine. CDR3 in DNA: TGTGCCAGCAGTTTAGGTCAAGGGGTGGGGACCCAGTACTTC. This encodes CASSLGQGVGTQYF.